The subject of this entry is one T cell receptor (beta chain). Distinct nucleotide sequences in the sample also encode this CDR3. The entry originates in a study of blood T cell repertoires in COVID-19. Turning to the study itself: Specimens from acute and convalescent COVID-19 originated in the United States, Italy and Spain. PBMCs, B-cell-depleted T cells, or T cells were the source of the cDNA or gDNA that made up the material.

The CDR3 runs to 13 residues. The germline V and J ends were trimmed by 0 bases and 3 bases, with 8 bases remaining between them. Germline V gives CDR1 GTSNPN, CDR2 SVGIG (reference sequence). Authors' processing steps: Amplification of reference gene primers provided the estimated nucleated cell counts. The data were produced by immunoSEQ multiplex PCR, yet TCRdb's version contains in-frame clones alone and is incomplete. V, J and clone size derive from that table, while D and trimming were established from the DNA sequence. The repertoire holds about 99,000 clones, with 65% to 85% as singletons. Sequenced: peripheral blood. This receptor was taken from a man between 65 and 79 years old with active or convalescent COVID-19. V and J are TRBV30 and TRBJ1-1; tentatively, D is TRBD1 (5 bases). Here the CDR3 reads CAWSVRGDTEAFF. The CDR3 bases are TGTGCCTGGAGTGTTCGGGGGGACACTGAAGCTTTCTTT.